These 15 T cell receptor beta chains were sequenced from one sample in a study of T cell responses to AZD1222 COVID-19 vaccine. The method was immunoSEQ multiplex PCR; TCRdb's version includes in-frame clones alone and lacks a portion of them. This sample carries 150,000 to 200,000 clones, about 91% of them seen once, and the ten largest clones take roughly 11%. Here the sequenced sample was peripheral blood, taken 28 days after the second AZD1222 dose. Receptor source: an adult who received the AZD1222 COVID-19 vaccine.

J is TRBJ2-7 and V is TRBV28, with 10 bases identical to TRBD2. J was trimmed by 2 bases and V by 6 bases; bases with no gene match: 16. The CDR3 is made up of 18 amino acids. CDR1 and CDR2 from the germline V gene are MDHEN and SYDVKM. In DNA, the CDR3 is TGTGCCAGCAGGGGGTCTAGCGGGGGCATAGGTGCCGCCTACGAGCAGTACTTC. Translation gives CASRGSSGGIGAAYEQYF. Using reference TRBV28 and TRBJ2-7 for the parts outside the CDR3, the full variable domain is DVKVTQSSRYLVKRTGEKVFLECVQDMDHENMFWYRQDPGLGLRLIYFSYDVKMKEKGDIPEGYSVSREKKERFSLILESASTNQTSMYLCASRGSSGGIGAAYEQYFGPGTRLTVT.

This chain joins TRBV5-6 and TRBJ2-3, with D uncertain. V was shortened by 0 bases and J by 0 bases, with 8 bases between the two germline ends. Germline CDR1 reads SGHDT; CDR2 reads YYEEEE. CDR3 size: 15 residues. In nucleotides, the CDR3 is TGTGCCAGCAGCTTGGGTTCACCAAGCACAGATACGCAGTATTTT. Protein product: CASSLGSPSTDTQYF.

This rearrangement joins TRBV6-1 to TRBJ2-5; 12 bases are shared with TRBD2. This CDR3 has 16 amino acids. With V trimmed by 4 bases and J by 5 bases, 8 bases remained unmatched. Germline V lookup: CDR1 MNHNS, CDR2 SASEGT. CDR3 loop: CASSVLAGGDRETQYF. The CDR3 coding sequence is TGTGCCAGCAGTGTTCTAGCGGGGGGGGATCGGGAGACCCAGTACTTC.

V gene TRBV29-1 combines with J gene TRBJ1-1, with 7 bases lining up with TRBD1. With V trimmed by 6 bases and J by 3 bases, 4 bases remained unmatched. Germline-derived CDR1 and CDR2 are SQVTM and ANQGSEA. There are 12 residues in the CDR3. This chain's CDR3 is CSVGRGDTEAFF. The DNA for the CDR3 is TGCAGCGTAGGCAGGGGGGACACTGAAGCTTTCTTT.

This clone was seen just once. CDR3 DNA sequence: TGTGCCAGCAGTGCCTCCGGGACAGGAGGTTATGGCTACACCTTC. Encoded protein: CASSASGTGGYGYTF. The rearrangement joins TRBV6-2 or TRBV6-3 to TRBJ1-2; 8 bases map to TRBD1. The CDR3 consists of 15 residues. With 5 bases clipped from V and 5 bases from J, the junction kept 10 bases outside the gene matches. Germline lookup yields CDR1 MNHEY and CDR2 SVGEGT.

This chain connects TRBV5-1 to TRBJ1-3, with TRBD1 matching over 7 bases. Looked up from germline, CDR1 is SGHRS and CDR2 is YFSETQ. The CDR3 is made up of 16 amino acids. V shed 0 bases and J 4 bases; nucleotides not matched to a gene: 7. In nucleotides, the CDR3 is TGCGCCAGCAGCTTGGAGGGGGCCATGAGCGGAAACACCATATATTTT. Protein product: CASSLEGAMSGNTIYF. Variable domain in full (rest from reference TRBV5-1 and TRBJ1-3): KAGVTQTPRYLIKTRGQQVTLSCSPISGHRSVSWYQQTPGQGLQFLFEYFSETQRNKGNFPGRFSGRQFSNSRSEMNVSTLELGDSALYLCASSLEGAMSGNTIYFGEGSWLTVV.

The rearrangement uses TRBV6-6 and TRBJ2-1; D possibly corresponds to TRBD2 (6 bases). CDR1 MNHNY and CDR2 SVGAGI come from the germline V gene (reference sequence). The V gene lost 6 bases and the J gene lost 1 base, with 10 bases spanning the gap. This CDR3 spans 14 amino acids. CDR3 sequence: CASSPGGSYNEQFF. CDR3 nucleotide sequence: TGTGCCAGCAGCCCCGGGGGATCCTACAATGAGCAGTTCTTC.

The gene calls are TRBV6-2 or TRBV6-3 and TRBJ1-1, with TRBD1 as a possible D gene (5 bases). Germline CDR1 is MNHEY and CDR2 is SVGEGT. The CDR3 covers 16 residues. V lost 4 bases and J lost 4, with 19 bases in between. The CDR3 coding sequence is TGTGCCAGCAGTTCCCCCAGGGCGGGAGGGAGCACTGAAGCTTTCTTT. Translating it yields CASSSPRAGGSTEAFF.

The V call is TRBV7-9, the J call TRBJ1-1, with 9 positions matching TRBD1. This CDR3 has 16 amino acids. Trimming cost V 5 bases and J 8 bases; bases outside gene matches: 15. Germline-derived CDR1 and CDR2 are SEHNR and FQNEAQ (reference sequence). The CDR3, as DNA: TGTGCCAGCAGCAACCCTAGGGGACAGGGTCAGTCCGAAGCTTTCTTT. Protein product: CASSNPRGQGQSEAFF.

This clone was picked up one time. The DNA of the CDR3 is TGTGCCAGCAGTTCTCCCCAGGCTAGCAGTTACAATGAGCAGTTCTTC. It is translated as CASSSPQASSYNEQFF. The rearrangement links TRBV28 to TRBJ2-1, with D perhaps TRBD2 (5 bases). The CDR3 has 16 residues. CDR1 and CDR2 from the germline V gene are MDHEN and SYDVKM. Trimming took off 4 bases at V and 4 bases at J, with 17 bases between the two ends.

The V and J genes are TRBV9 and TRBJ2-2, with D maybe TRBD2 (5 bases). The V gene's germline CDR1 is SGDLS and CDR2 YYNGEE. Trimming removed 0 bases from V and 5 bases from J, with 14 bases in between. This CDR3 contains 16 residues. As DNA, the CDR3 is TGTGCCAGCAGCGTAGCCAGCGGTGGGGTAACCGGGGAGCTGTTTTTT. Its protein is CASSVASGGVTGELFF.

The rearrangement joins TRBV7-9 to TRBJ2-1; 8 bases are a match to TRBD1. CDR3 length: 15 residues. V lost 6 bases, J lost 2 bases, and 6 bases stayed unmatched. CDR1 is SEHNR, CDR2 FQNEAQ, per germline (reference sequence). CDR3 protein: CASSSQGAAYNEQFF. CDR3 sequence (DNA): TGTGCCAGCAGTTCCCAGGGGGCCGCCTACAATGAGCAGTTCTTC.

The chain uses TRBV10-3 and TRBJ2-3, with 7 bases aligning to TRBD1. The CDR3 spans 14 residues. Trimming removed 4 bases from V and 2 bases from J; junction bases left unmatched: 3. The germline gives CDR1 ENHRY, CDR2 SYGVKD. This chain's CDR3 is CAISATGATDTQYF. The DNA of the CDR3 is TGTGCCATCAGTGCTACAGGGGCCACAGATACGCAGTATTTT.

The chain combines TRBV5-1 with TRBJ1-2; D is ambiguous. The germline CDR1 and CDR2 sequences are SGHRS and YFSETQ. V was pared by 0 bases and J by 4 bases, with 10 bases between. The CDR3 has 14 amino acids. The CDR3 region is CASSLGIGVYGYTF. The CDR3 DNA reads TGCGCCAGCAGCTTGGGTATTGGGGTCTATGGCTACACCTTC.

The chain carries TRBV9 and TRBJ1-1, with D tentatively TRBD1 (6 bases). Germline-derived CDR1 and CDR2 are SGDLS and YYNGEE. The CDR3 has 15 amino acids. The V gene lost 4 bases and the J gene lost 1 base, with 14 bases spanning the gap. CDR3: CASSPRGGSNTEAFF. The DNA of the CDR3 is TGTGCCAGCAGCCCCCGAGGGGGGTCGAACACTGAAGCTTTCTTT. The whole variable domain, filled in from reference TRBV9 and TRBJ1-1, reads DSGVTQTPKHLITATGQRVTLRCSPRSGDLSVYWYQQSLDQGLQFLIQYYNGEERAKGNILERFSAQQFPDLHSELNLSSLELGDSALYFCASSPRGGSNTEAFFGQGTRLTVV.